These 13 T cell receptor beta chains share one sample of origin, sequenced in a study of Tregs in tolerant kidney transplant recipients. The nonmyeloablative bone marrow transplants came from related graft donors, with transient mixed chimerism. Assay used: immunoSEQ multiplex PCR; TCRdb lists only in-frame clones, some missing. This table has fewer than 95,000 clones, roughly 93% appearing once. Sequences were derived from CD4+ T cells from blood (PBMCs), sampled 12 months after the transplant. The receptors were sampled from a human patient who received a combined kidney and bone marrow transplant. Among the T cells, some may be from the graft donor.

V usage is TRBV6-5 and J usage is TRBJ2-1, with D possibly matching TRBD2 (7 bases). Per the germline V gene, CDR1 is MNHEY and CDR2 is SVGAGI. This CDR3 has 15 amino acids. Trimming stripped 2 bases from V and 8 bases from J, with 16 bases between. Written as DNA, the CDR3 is TGTGCCAGCAGTTACCCGGGGGCTGGGGGGGATGAGCAGTTCTTC. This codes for CASSYPGAGGDEQFF.

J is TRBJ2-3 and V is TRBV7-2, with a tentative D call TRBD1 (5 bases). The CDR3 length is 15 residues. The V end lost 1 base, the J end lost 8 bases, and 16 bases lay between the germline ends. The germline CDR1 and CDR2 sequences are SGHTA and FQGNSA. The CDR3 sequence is CASSLESGLGGTQYF. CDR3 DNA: TGTGCCAGCAGCTTAGAATCAGGGCTGGGCGGTACGCAGTATTTT.

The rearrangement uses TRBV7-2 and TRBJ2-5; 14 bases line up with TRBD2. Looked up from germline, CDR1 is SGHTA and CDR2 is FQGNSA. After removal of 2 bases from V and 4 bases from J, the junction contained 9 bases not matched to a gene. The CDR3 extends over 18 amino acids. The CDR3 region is CASSLRGLAGVWLETQYF. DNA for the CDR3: TGTGCCAGCAGCTTAAGGGGACTAGCGGGAGTGTGGTTAGAGACCCAGTACTTC.

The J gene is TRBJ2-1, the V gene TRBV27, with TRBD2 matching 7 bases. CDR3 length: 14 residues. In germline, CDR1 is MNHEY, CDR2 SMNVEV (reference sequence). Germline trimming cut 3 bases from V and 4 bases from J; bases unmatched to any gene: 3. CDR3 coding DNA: TGTGCCAGCAGTTTGAAGGGAGGGTACAATGAGCAGTTCTTC. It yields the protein CASSLKGGYNEQFF.

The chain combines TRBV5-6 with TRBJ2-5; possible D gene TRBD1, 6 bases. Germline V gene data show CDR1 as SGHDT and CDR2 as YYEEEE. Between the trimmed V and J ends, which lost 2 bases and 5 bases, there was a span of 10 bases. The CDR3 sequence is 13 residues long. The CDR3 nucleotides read TGTGCCAGCAGCTTTTGGGGGCGCGAGACCCAGTACTTC. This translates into CASSFWGRETQYF. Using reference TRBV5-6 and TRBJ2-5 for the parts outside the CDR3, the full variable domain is DAGVTQSPTHLIKTRGQQVTLRCSPKSGHDTVSWYQQALGQGPQFIFQYYEEEERQRGNFPDRFSGHQFPNYSSELNVNALLLGDSALYLCASSFWGRETQYFGPGTRLLVL.

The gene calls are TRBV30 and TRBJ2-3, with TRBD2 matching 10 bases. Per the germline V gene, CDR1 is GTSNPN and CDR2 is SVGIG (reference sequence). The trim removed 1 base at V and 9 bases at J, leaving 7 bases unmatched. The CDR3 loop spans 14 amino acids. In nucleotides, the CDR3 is TGTGCCTGGAGTGGGTCTCTAGCGGGAGTCACGCAGTATTTT. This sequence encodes CAWSGSLAGVTQYF.

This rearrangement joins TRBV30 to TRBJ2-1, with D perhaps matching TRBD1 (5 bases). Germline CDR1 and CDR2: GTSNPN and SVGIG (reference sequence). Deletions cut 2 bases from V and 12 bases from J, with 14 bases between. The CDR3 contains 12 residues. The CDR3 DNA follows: TGTGCCTGGAGTTTGGACACGATGCGGCAGTTCTTC. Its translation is CAWSLDTMRQFF.

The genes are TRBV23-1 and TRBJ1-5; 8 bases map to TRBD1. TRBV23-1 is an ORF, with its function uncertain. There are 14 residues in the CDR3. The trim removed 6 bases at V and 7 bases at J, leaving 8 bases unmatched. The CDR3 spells CASRGQALDQPQHF. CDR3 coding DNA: TGCGCCAGCAGGGGACAGGCCCTAGACCAGCCCCAGCATTTT.

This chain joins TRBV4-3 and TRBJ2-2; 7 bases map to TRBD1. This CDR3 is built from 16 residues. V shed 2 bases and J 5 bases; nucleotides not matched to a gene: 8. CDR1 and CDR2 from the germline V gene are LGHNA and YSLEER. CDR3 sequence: CASSQPIGTATGELFF. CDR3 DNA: TGCGCCAGCAGCCAACCTATCGGGACAGCGACCGGGGAGCTGTTTTTT.

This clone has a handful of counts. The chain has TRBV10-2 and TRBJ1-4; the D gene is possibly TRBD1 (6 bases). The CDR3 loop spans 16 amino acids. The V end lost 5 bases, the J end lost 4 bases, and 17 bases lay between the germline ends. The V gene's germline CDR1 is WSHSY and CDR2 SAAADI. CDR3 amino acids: CASSPKTGRGNEKLFF. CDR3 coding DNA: TGCGCCAGCAGTCCGAAAACAGGGAGAGGTAATGAAAAACTGTTTTTT.

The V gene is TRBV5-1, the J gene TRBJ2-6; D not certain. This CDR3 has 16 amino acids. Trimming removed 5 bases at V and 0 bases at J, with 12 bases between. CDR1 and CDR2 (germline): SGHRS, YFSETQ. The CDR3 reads CASRMRMGSGANVLTF. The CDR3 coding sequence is TGCGCCAGCAGGATGAGGATGGGCTCTGGGGCCAACGTCCTGACTTTC.

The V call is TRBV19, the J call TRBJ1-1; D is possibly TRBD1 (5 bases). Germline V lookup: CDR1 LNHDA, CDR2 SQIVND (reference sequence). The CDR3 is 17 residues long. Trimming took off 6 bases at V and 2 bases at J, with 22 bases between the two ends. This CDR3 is CASRLSGAGGANTEAFF. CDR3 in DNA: TGTGCCAGTAGACTGTCCGGGGCCGGCGGGGCTAACACTGAAGCTTTCTTT. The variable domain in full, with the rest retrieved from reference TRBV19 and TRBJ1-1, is DGGITQSPKYLFRKEGQNVTLSCEQNLNHDAMYWYRQDPGQGLRLIYYSQIVNDFQKGDIAEGYSVSREKKESFPLTVTSAQKNPTAFYLCASRLSGAGGANTEAFFGQGTRLTVV.

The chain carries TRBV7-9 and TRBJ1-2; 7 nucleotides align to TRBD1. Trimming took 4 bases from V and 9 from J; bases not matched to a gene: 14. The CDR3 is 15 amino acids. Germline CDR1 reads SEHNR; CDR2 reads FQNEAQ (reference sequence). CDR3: CASSYMGRGRMSYTF. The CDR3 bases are TGTGCCAGCAGCTACATGGGTAGGGGGCGCATGAGCTACACCTTC.